What follows is one T cell receptor (beta chain) and its context. Clones were sequenced by immunoSEQ multiplex PCR, and TCRdb holds only the in-frame ones, with some missing. The sample lists about 94,000 clones; about 94% were seen once. These data are taken from a study of T cell changes during pregnancy in multiple sclerosis. With 6 bases removed from V and 3 bases from J, the gap between germline ends came to 12 bases. CDR1 and CDR2 from the germline V gene are LGHNT and FRNRAP. The CDR3 loop spans 13 amino acids. The receptor comes from a female donor with multiple sclerosis, enrolled in a pregnancy study. The sequences come from peripheral blood, collected in the third trimester of pregnancy. The chain carries TRBV12-5 and TRBJ2-7, with D possibly matching TRBD2 (6 bases). The CDR3 region is CASGRGTLYEQYF. In nucleotides, the CDR3 is TGTGCTAGTGGCCGAGGGACTCTCTACGAGCAGTACTTC.